This entry concerns a single T cell receptor beta chain. Its antigen is unknown. Profiled with immunoSEQ multiplex PCR; TCRdb holds only in-frame clones, not every one. The sample yields approximately 13,000 clones, 55% to 70% seen once. The sample originates from a study of neoadjuvant nivolumab and ipilimumab in lung cancer. Study results and caveats: Pretherapy blood TCR richness correlated positively with resected tumor richness. TCR richness and clonality were higher in tumors than adjacent uninvolved lung.

CDR1 SGDLS and CDR2 YYNGEE come from the germline V gene. Unmatched junction bases numbered 6, after V lost 2 bases and J lost 5 bases. This CDR3 contains 16 residues. This clonotype was sampled from an adult with non-small cell lung cancer. This sample comprised peripheral blood, obtained after neoadjuvant nivolumab, alone or with ipilimumab, at or shortly before surgery. The rearrangement uses TRBV9 and TRBJ2-7, with TRBD2 matching over 14 bases. CDR3 nucleotide sequence: TGTGCCAGCAGCGTGGGGACTAGCGGGAGATATAACGAGCAGTACTTC. Amino acid sequence: CASSVGTSGRYNEQYF.